Below, one TCR beta chain is given with its context. This clonotype was observed at least ten times. Its binding antigen is unknown. There are no base qualities to consult, and no much larger clone falls within one base. These data originate in a study of T cells in Graves' hyperthyroidism and ophthalmopathy (dated by TCRdb to between 2018 and 2021). Regarding the complete study: TCR V-J signatures able to tell the groups apart were searched for in a discovery cohort of more than 90 patients, of whom roughly 42 had Graves' ophthalmopathy and more than 55 had stable Graves' hyperthyroidism. Once sampling was done, hyperthyroidism patients were given methimazole at a starting dose of 30 mg daily, whereas ophthalmopathy patients were given high-dose intravenous methylprednisolone. The study also compared thyroid tissue and blood T-cell repertoires from five or six Graves' hyperthyroidism patients. TCR Vbeta CDR3 sequencing of around 130 peripheral blood samples (43 ophthalmopathy, 75 to 80 hyperthyroidism and about 17 progressor patients) is reported in the paper. The roughly 94 discovery patients were randomly split 7:3 into training and test sets. An independent validation cohort of 18 to 20 hyperthyroidism patients and 15 or so patients who later progressed to ophthalmopathy tested prospective prediction of ophthalmopathy. Results the study describes overall, beyond this receptor: In cross-validation, a model built on a 13 V-J signature told ophthalmopathy apart from stable hyperthyroidism with 87.88% sensitivity and 81% to 82% specificity, and in testing the same model reached 80%/75%. In validation, the model predicted progression to ophthalmopathy a median of 6.5 months before onset, with roughly 70% sensitivity and around 76% specificity. Most expanded thyroid clonotypes (frequency above 0.001) were also detected in blood, suggesting blood repertoires may reflect thyroid immune responses. No statistical method was used to fix the sample size in advance, and group allocation was not hidden from the investigators.

The TCR beta CDR3 regions were amplified from RNA transcripts. The first round of RT-PCR for the TCR CDR3 was performed with the HTBI primer set and the Qiagen OneStep RT-PCR kit. Libraries were constructed in a second round of multiplex PCR, after which size selection and purification were carried out. Sequencing of the libraries was done on an Illumina HiSeq2000 using paired-end 100 bp reads. From the authors' description of their analysis: Raw data were processed with SOAPnuke, discarding reads with adapters, uncalled bases, mean Phred below 15, or no exact constant-primer or identifier match. High-quality paired reads were merged with COPE v1.2.5, and unique nucleotide sequences were defined as clonotypes. MiTCR v1.1 was used to align the clonotypes against IMGT TRBV, TRBD and TRBJ reference segments. Analysis was restricted to V-J combinations with a frequency above 0.0001, which covered about 99% of repertoires. A TCS score was defined as the ratio of F50 (clonal expansion) to E x V (chaos), with BLOSUM62-based TCRdist applied between CDR3 peptides within each V-J. Welch's t-statistics and random forest reduced around 520 V-J features to 13, which were used in a naive Bayes classifier (R e1071). The public reads were reanalyzed by TCRdb: fastp trimming at Q25, MiXCR alignment, in-frame beta chains only. Each CDR3 protein gets just one entry, which takes the most common genes and DNA from the rows behind it. The V and J calls and clone size come from TCRdb's table, not from the authors' own analysis. This sample comprises under 700,000 distinct CDR3 sequences, roughly 46% of them detected only once. The top ten clonotypes cover just over 8% of the sample.

A patient counted as having stable Graves' hyperthyroidism if no progression to ophthalmopathy occurred over 18 months of follow-up. Hyperthyroidism patients were newly diagnosed, had a disease duration of under 2 months, and were aged 18 to 65 years. Patients with uncontrolled infections, other autoimmune diseases, pregnancy or lactation were excluded. Diagnoses relied on clinical symptoms, serum thyroxine and TRAb, thyroid ultrasound and orbital computed tomography. Trizol reagent was used to extract total RNA, and RNA quality was then checked on an Agilent 2100 Bioanalyzer. The sample was peripheral blood or thyroid tissue (not recorded which). The TCR comes from a woman between 18 and 30 years old with Graves' hyperthyroidism. Donor details come from another sample of the same person, matched by shared clones.

The base sequence is TGTGCCAGCAGTTACAGGGGAAGCTATGGCTACACCTTC. This yields the protein CASSYRGSYGYTF. The receptor chain draws on TRBV7-9 and TRBJ1-2, and 7 junctional nucleotides match TRBD1. The germline V gene (reference sequence) gives CDR1 as SEHNR and CDR2 as FQNEAQ. The CDR3 starts with the cysteine, ends with the phenylalanine, and has 13 residues. Only the CDR3 part of the read is kept: 39 bases, read in frame from the first base. Here V drops 6 bases and J drops 4 bases, and the junction holds 5 bases not matched to any gene. Supplemented by the reference TRBV7-9 and TRBJ1-2 proteins around the CDR3, the complete variable domain is DTGVSQNPRHKITKRGQNVTFRCDPISEHNRLYWYRQTLGQGPEFLTYFQNEAQLEKSRLLSDRFSAERPKGSFSTLEIQRTEQGDSAMYLCASSYRGSYGYTFGSGTRLTVV.